The clone carrying this TCR beta chain was counted at least ten times. Germline CDR1 MNHEY, CDR2 SVGEGT. This CDR3 has 15 amino acids. V dropped 5 bases and J dropped 4; count of bases not matched to a gene: 7. The sample comes from a study of T-cell memory formation after mild COVID-19. TCRdb redid the calling of the 5' RACE reads with MiXCR, one entry per CDR3 protein. The sample lists some 490,000 distinct CDR3 sequences, about 18% seen once, with 12% in the top ten. This TCR derives from an adult woman who had mild COVID-19 (a few samples of this study predate the infection). Cell type and time point are not known. The sequenced sample consisted of PBMCs or a T cell subset sorted from them (not recorded which). The chain joins TRBV6-2 or TRBV6-3 to TRBJ2-3, with 9 bases fitting TRBD1. CDR3 bases: TGTGCCAGCAGTAACCGGGACAGGGAGCCAGATACGCAGTATTTT. It codes for CASSNRDREPDTQYF.